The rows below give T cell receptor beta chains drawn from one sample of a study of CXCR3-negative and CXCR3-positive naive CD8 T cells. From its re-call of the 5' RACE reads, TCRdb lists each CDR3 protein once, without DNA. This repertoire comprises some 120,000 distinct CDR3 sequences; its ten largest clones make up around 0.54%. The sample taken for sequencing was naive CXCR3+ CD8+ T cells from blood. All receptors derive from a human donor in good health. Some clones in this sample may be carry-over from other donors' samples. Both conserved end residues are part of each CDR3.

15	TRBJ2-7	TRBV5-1	CASSPARGYPYEQYF
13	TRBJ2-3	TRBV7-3	CASRSQGTDTQYF
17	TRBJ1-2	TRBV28	CASSLWQGQGQDYGYTF
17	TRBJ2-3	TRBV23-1	CASSLRWTSGYTDTQYF
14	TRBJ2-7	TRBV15	CATSRVGISYEQYF
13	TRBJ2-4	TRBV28	CASQPGLGHIQYF
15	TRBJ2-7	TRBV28	CASSPDRVFSYEQYF
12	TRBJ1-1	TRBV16	CASSQYRTEAFF
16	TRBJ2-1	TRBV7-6	CASSPPGTSGYNEQFF
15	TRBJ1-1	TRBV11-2	CASSLAVQGNTEAFF
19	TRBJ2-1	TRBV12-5	CASGLVIKSGSPPYNEQFF
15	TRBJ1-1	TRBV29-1	CSVDHNPDRDTEAFF
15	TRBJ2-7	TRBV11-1	CASSPDLDPAYEQYF
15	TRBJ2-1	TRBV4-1	CASSQDASSYNEQFF
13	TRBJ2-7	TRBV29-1	CSAGTVYSYEQYF
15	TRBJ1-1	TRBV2	CASSEGGGRNTEAFF
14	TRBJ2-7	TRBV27	CASSLSGGGYEQYF
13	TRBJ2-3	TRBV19	CASSPREGDTQYF
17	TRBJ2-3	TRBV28	CASSLLLAREGPDTQYF
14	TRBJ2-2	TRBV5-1	CASSPDLAPGELFF
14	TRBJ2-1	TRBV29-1	CSVTGGRFNNEQFF
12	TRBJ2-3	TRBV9	CASSAASDTQYF
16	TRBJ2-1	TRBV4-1	CASSQASGGPYNEQFF
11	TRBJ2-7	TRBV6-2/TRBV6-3	CASSLSDEQYF
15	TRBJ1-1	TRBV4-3	CASSPLTNMNTEAFF
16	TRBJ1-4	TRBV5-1	CASSFGTVATNEKLFF
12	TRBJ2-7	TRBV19	CASSIGGYEQYF
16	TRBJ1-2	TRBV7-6	CASSLGDRGPGYGYTF
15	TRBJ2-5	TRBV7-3	CASSSEGAGQETQYF
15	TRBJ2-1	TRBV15	CATSAPSGREDEQFF
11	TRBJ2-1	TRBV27	CASSPGTGQFF
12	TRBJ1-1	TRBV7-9	CASSYSRAEAFF
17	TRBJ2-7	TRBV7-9	CASNSDLGHLPPYEQYF
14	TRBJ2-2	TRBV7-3	CASSLGAVTGELFF
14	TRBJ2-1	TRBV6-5	CASSYSKGDNEQFF
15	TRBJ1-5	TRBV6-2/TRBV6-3	CASSYWGNSNQPQHF
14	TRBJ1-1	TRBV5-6	CASSWRTGGTEAFF
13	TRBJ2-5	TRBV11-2	CASSFEGGGTQYF
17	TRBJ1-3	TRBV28	CASSHLGPERTGNTIYF
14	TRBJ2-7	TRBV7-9	CASSSNRALVEQYF
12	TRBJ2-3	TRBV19	CASTSQSLTQYF
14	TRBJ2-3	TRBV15	CATSRDGGEDTQYF
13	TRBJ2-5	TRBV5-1	CASSLPEGETQYF
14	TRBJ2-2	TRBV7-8	CASSLSGGPQELFF
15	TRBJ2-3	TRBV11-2	CASSLIAGGTDTQYF
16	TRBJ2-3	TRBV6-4	CASSDSGGGGTDTQYF
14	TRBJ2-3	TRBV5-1	CASSTTGWGDGQYF
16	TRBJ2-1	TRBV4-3	CASSQGWESSYNEQFF
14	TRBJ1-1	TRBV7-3	CASSYVGGGTEAFF
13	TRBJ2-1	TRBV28	CASRGPRRNEQFF
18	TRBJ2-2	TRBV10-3	CATQPFRGGLSDAGELFF
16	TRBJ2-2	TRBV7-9	CASSLAPGDNTGELFF
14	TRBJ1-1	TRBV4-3	CASSRDREDAEAFF
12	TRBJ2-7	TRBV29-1	CSVVGRHYEQYF
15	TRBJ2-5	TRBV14	CASSQPEARRETQYF